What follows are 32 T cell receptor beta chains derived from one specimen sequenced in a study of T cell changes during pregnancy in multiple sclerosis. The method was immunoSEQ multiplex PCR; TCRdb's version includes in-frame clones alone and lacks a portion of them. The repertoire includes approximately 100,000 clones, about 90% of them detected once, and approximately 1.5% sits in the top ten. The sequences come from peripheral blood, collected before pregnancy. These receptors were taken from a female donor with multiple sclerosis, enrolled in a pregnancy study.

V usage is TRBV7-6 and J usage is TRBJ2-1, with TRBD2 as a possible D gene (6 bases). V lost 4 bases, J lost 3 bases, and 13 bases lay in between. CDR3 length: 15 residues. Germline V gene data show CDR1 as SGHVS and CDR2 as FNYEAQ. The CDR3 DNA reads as TGTGCCAGCAGCTGGAGGGGTGAACACTACAATGAGCAGTTCTTC. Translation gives CASSWRGEHYNEQFF.

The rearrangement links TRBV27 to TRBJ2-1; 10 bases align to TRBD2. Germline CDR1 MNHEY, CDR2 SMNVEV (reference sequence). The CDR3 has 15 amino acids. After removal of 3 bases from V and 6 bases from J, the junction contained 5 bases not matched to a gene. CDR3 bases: TGTGCCAGCAGTTTGAGGCTAGCGGGAGCCAATGAGCAGTTCTTC. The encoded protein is CASSLRLAGANEQFF.

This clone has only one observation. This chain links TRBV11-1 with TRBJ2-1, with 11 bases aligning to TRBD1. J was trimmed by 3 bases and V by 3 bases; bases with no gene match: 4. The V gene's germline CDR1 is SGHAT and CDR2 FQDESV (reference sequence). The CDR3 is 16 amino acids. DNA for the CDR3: TGTGCCAGCAGCTTCGGGGGGACAGGGGGCTACAATGAGCAGTTCTTC. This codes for CASSFGGTGGYNEQFF.

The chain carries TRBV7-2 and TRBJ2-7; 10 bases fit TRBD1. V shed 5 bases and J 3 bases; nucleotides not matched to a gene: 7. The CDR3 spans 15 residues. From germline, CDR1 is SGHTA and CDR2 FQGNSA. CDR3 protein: CASSQGTGANYEQYF. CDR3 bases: TGTGCCAGCAGCCAAGGGACAGGGGCGAACTACGAGCAGTACTTC.

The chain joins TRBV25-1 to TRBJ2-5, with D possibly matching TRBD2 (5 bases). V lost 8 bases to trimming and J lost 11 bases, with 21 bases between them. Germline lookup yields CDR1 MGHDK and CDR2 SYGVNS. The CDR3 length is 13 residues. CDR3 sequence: CASEQGGGRQQYF. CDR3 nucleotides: TGTGCCAGCGAGCAAGGCGGAGGTCGTCAGCAGTACTTC.

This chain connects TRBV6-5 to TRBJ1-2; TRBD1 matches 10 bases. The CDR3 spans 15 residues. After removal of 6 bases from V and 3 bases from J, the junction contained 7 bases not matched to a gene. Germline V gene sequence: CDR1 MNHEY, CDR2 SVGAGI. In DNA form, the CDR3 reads TGTGCCAGCAGCCCCGCCGGGACAGGGGACTATGGCTACACCTTC. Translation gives CASSPAGTGDYGYTF.

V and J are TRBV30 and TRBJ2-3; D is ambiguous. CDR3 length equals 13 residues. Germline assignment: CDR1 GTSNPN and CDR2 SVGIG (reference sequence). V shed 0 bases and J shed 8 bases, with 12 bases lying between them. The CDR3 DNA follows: TGTGCCTGGAGTGTAGATGACTTCGGTACGCAGTATTTT. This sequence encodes CAWSVDDFGTQYF. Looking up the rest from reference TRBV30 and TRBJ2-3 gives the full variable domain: SQTIHQWPATLVQPVGSPLSLECTVEGTSNPNLYWYRQAAGRGLQLLFYSVGIGQISSEVPQNLSASRPQDRQFILSSKKLLLSDSGFYLCAWSVDDFGTQYFGPGTRLTVL.

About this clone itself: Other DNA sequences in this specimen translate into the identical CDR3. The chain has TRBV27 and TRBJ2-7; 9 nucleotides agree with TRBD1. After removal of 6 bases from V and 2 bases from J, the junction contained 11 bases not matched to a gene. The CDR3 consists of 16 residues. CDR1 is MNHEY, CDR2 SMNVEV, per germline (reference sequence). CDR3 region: CASSLNSGQGAYEQYF. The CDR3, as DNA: TGTGCCAGCAGCCTCAACTCGGGACAGGGAGCCTACGAGCAGTACTTC.

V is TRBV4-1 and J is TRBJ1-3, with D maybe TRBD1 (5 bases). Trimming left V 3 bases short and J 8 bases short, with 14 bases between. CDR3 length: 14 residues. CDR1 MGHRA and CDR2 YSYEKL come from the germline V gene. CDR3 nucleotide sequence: TGCGCCAGCAGCCATCGTCAGGGCGCGGACACCATATATTTT. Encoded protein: CASSHRQGADTIYF.

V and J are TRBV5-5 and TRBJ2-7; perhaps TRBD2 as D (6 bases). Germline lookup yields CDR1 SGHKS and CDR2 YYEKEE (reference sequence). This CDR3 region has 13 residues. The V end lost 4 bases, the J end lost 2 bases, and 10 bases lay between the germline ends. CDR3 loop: CASSPPGAYEQYF. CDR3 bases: TGTGCCAGCAGCCCCCCGGGGGCCTACGAGCAGTACTTC.

CDR3 DNA sequence: TGTGCCTCCGGCCAGGGGCGATTGAACACTGAAGCTTTCTTT. Its protein is CASGQGRLNTEAFF. The V call is TRBV19, the J call TRBJ1-1, with D possibly matching TRBD1 (6 bases). The CDR3 sequence is 14 residues long. The V gene lost 11 bases and the J gene lost 0 bases, with 16 bases spanning the gap. Germline CDR1 is LNHDA and CDR2 is SQIVND (reference sequence).

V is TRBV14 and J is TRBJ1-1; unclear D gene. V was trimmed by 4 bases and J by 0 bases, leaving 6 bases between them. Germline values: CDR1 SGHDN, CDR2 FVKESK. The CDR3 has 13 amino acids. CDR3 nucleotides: TGTGCCAGCAGCCGGTCGGTGAACACTGAAGCTTTCTTT. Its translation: CASSRSVNTEAFF.

The CDR3 nucleotides read TGTGCCAGCAGCGCAGCGGCTAGCGGGCAAGAGACCCAGTACTTC. This sequence encodes CASSAAASGQETQYF. The V gene is TRBV9, the J gene TRBJ2-5; 8 bases agree with TRBD2. V trimming: 3 bases; J trimming: 2 bases; junction bases outside the gene matches: 6. The CDR3 totals 15 residues. The germline V gene has CDR1 SGDLS and CDR2 YYNGEE.

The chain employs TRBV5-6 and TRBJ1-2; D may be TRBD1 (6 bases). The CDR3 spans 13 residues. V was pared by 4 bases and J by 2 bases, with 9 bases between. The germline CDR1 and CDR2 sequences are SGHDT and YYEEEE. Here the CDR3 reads CASSEDRNYGYTF. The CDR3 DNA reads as TGTGCCAGCAGCGAAGACAGGAACTATGGCTACACCTTC. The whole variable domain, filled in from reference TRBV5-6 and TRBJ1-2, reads DAGVTQSPTHLIKTRGQQVTLRCSPKSGHDTVSWYQQALGQGPQFIFQYYEEEERQRGNFPDRFSGHQFPNYSSELNVNALLLGDSALYLCASSEDRNYGYTFGSGTRLTVV.

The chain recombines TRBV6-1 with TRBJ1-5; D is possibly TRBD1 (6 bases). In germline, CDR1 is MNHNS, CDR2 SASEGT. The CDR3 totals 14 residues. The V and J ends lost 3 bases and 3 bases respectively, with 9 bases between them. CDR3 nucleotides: TGTGCCAGCAGTGACACAGGGCTCAATCAGCCCCAGCATTTT. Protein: CASSDTGLNQPQHF.

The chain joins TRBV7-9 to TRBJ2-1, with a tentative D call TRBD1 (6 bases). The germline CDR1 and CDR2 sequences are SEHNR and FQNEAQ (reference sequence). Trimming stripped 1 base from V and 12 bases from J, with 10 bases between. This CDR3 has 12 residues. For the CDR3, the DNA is TGTGCCAGCAGCTTAGGAAGGGGGTGGCAGTTCTTC. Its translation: CASSLGRGWQFF. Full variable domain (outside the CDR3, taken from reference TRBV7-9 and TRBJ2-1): DTGVSQNPRHKITKRGQNVTFRCDPISEHNRLYWYRQTLGQGPEFLTYFQNEAQLEKSRLLSDRFSAERPKGSFSTLEIQRTEQGDSAMYLCASSLGRGWQFFGPGTRLTVL.

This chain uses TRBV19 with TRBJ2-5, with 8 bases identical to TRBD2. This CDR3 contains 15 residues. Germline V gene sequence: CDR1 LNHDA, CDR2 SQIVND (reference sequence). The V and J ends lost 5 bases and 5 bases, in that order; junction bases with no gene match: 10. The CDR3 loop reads CASSPKREIRETQYF. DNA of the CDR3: TGTGCCAGTAGTCCTAAGCGGGAGATCCGGGAGACCCAGTACTTC.

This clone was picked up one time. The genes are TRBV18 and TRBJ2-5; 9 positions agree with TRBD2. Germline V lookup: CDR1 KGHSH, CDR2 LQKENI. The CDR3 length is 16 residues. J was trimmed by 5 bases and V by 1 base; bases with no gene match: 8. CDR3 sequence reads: CASSPQTSGAGETQYF. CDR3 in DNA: TGTGCCAGCTCACCACAGACTAGCGGAGCGGGGGAGACCCAGTACTTC.

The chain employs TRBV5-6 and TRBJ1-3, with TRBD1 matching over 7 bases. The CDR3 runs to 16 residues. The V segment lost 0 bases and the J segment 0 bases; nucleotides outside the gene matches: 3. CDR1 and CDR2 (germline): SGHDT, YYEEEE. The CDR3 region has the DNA TGTGCCAGCAGCTTGGTTGGGGACAGCTCTGGAAACACCATATATTTT. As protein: CASSLVGDSSGNTIYF.

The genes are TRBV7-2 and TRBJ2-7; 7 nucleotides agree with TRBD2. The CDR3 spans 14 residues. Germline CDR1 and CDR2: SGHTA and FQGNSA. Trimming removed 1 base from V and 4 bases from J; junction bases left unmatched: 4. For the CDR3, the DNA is TGTGCCAGCAGCTTAGTGGCGGGAGTATACGAGCAGTACTTC. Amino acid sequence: CASSLVAGVYEQYF.

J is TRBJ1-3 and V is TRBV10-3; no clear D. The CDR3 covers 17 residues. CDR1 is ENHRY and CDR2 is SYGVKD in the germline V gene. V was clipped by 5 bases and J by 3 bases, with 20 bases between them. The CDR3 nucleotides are TGTGCCATCAGTCCACATGGTGGTAGGGAGCTTGGAAACACCATATATTTT. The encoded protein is CAISPHGGRELGNTIYF.

CDR3 protein: CASSEAVASGQETQYF. CDR3 coding DNA: TGTGCCAGCAGTGAAGCAGTGGCTAGCGGCCAAGAGACCCAGTACTTC. This rearrangement joins TRBV6-1 to TRBJ2-5; 7 nucleotides agree with TRBD2. The V gene end was trimmed by 0 bases and the J gene end by 1 base; junction bases not matched to a gene: 5. Per germline, CDR1 MNHNS and CDR2 SASEGT. The CDR3 runs to 16 residues.

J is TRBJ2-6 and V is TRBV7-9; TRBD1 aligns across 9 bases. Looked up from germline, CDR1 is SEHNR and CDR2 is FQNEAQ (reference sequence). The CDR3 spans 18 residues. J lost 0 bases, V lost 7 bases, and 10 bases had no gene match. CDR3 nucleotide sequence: TGTGCCAGCACCAGAGTACAGGGGGCGGCCTCTGGGGCCAACGTCCTGACTTTC. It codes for CASTRVQGAASGANVLTF.

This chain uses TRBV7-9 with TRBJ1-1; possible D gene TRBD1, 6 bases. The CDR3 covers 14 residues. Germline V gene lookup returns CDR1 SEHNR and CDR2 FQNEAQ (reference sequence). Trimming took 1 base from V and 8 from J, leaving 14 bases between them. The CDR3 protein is CASSLGPGGGEAFF. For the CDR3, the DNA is TGTGCCAGCAGCTTAGGTCCGGGGGGCGGAGAAGCTTTCTTT. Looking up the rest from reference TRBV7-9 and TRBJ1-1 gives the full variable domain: DTGVSQNPRHKITKRGQNVTFRCDPISEHNRLYWYRQTLGQGPEFLTYFQNEAQLEKSRLLSDRFSAERPKGSFSTLEIQRTEQGDSAMYLCASSLGPGGGEAFFGQGTRLTVV.

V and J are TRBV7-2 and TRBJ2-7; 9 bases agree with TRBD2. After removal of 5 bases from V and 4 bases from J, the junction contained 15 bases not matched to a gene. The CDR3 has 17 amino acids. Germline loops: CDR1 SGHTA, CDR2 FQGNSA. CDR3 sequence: CASSPTHRRGGLYEQYF. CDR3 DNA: TGTGCCAGCAGCCCCACCCACCGGCGGGGGGGCCTTTACGAGCAGTACTTC.

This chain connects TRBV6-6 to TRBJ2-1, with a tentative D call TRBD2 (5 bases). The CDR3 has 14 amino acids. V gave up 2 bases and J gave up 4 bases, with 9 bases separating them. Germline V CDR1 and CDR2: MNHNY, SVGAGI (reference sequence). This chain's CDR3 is CASSYPGLYNEQFF. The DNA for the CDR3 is TGTGCCAGCAGTTACCCCGGACTTTACAATGAGCAGTTCTTC.

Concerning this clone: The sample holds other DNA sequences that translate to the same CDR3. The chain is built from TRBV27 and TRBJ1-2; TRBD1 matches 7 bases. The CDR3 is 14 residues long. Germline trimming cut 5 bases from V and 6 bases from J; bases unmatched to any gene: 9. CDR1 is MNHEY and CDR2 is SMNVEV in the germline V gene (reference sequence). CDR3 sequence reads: CASSPYSTGDGYTF. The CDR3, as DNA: TGTGCCAGCAGTCCGTACTCTACAGGGGATGGCTACACCTTC.

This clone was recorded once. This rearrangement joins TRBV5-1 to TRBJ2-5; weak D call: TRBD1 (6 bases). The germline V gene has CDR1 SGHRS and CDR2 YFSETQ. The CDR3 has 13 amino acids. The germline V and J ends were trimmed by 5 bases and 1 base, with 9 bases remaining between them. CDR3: CASRQGAQETQYF. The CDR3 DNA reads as TGCGCCAGCAGACAGGGTGCCCAAGAGACCCAGTACTTC.

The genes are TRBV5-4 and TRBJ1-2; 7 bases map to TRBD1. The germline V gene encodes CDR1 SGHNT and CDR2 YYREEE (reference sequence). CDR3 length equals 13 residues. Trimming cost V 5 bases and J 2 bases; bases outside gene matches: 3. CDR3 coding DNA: TGTGCCAGCAGGAGGACAGGCAACTATGGCTACACCTTC. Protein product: CASRRTGNYGYTF. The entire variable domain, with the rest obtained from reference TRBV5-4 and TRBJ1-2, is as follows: ETGVTQSPTHLIKTRGQQVTLRCSSQSGHNTVSWYQQALGQGPQFIFQYYREEENGRGNFPPRFSGLQFPNYSSELNVNALELDDSALYLCASRRTGNYGYTFGSGTRLTVV.

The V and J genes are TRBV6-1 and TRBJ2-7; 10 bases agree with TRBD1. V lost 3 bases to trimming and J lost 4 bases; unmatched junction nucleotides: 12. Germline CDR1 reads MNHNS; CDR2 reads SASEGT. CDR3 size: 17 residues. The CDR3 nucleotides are TGTGCCAGCAGTGACTTTTATTTGGGACAGGGGTCTTACGAGCAGTACTTC. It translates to CASSDFYLGQGSYEQYF.

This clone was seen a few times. The CDR3 DNA sequence: TGTGCCAGCAGCCCGAGACTAGCGGGGAACACCGGGGAGCTGTTTTTT. This translates into CASSPRLAGNTGELFF. The chain combines TRBV6-6 with TRBJ2-2; 10 bases agree with TRBD2. Germline V gene sequence: CDR1 MNHNY, CDR2 SVGAGI (reference sequence). The CDR3 sequence is 16 residues long. The V and J ends lost 6 bases and 1 base, in that order; junction bases with no gene match: 5.

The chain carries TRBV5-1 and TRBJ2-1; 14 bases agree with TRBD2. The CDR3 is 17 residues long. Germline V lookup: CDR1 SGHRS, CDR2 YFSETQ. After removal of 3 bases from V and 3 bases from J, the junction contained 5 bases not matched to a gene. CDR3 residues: CASSSGGTSGGYNEQFF. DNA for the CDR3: TGCGCCAGCAGCTCGGGTGGGACTAGCGGGGGCTACAATGAGCAGTTCTTC. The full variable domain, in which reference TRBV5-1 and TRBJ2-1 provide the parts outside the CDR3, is KAGVTQTPRYLIKTRGQQVTLSCSPISGHRSVSWYQQTPGQGLQFLFEYFSETQRNKGNFPGRFSGRQFSNSRSEMNVSTLELGDSALYLCASSSGGTSGGYNEQFFGPGTRLTVL.